The 19 T cell receptor beta chains listed next were all sequenced from one sample in a study of blood T cell repertoires in COVID-19. Only in-frame clones appear in the TCRdb table, and some are missing; sequencing was by immunoSEQ multiplex PCR. The data show about 67,000 clones, around 88% seen once. The specimen was peripheral blood. All receptors derive from a woman aged 80 or older with acute or convalescent COVID-19.

The chain couples TRBV18 to TRBJ2-1; TRBD2 is a possible D gene (6 bases). V gave up 5 bases and J gave up 10 bases, with 9 bases separating them. Germline V gene lookup returns CDR1 KGHSH and CDR2 LQKENI. This CDR3 has 11 residues. DNA for the CDR3: TGTGCCAGCTCAGCCCGGGGGGAGCAGTTCTTC. Its protein product is CASSARGEQFF.

V is TRBV19 and J is TRBJ2-2; a possible D gene is TRBD1 (5 bases). CDR1 is LNHDA, CDR2 SQIVND, per germline (reference sequence). CDR3 length equals 15 residues. V was trimmed by 10 bases and J by 3 bases, leaving 18 bases between them. The DNA of the CDR3 is TGTGCCACTACCATCAGGGCAGGAGACACCGGGGAGCTGTTTTTT. Protein product: CATTIRAGDTGELFF.

The gene calls are TRBV7-2 and TRBJ2-3; TRBD2 matches 7 bases. Losses at the gene ends were 3 bases for V and 2 bases for J; bases not matched to a gene: 5. This CDR3 comprises 15 residues. In germline, CDR1 is SGHTA, CDR2 FQGNSA. The CDR3 reads CASSFSSGPTDTQYF. The CDR3 DNA reads TGTGCCAGCAGCTTTAGTAGCGGGCCCACAGATACGCAGTATTTT.

This chain connects TRBV7-2 to TRBJ2-1; TRBD2 might be the D (5 bases). With 5 bases removed from V and 6 bases from J, the gap between germline ends came to 23 bases. Per germline, CDR1 SGHTA and CDR2 FQGNSA. The CDR3 runs to 17 residues. CDR3 protein: CASSRSVASILGNEQFF. DNA for the CDR3: TGTGCCAGCAGCCGGTCGGTGGCTTCAATACTAGGCAATGAGCAGTTCTTC.

The J gene is TRBJ1-2, the V gene TRBV28; 9 nucleotides align to TRBD1. The CDR3 totals 13 residues. In germline, CDR1 is MDHEN, CDR2 SYDVKM. V lost 7 bases to trimming and J lost 9 bases; unmatched junction nucleotides: 9. Here the CDR3 reads CASTSGTGSSYTF. CDR3 in DNA: TGTGCCAGCACCTCGGGGACAGGGAGTAGCTACACCTTC.

V usage is TRBV10-3 and J usage is TRBJ2-3; 10 bases map to TRBD2. J gave up 3 bases and V 5 bases, and 2 bases lay outside the gene matches. The CDR3 has 14 amino acids. Germline V gene sequence: CDR1 ENHRY, CDR2 SYGVKD. This CDR3 reads CAISLAGGTDTQYF. CDR3 nucleotides: TGTGCCATCAGTTTAGCGGGGGGTACAGATACGCAGTATTTT.

The table lists this clone with a count of one. V usage is TRBV2 and J usage is TRBJ1-1, with D possibly TRBD1 on 5 matching bases. Germline V CDR1 and CDR2: SNHLY, FYNNEI. The CDR3 sequence is 14 residues long. V lost 6 bases to trimming and J lost 7 bases, with 18 bases between them. CDR3 sequence: CASSARQTQFEAFF. The CDR3, as DNA: TGTGCCAGCAGCGCCCGACAGACCCAATTTGAAGCTTTCTTT.

The chain joins TRBV18 to TRBJ1-2; the D gene is possibly TRBD1 (5 bases). Germline CDR1 is KGHSH and CDR2 is LQKENI. The CDR3 runs to 16 residues. Trimming shortened V by 4 bases and J by 5 bases, and 20 bases separated the two germline ends. CDR3 bases: TGTGCCAGCTCACTCGACACGGCAGGGACTCAGTATGGCTACACCTTC. Translation gives CASSLDTAGTQYGYTF.

This clone has just one count. This chain connects TRBV28 to TRBJ1-4; D possibly corresponds to TRBD1 (6 bases). CDR1 MDHEN and CDR2 SYDVKM come from the germline V gene. The V end was cut by 5 bases, the J end by 8 bases, with 18 bases between. The CDR3 has 15 residues. The CDR3 region has the DNA TGTGCCAGCAGTCCAGGGGCCGCTAATCGCGAAAAACTGTTTTTT. It translates to CASSPGAANREKLFF.

The V call is TRBV5-1, the J call TRBJ2-7; TRBD1 is a possible D gene (6 bases). Germline V lookup: CDR1 SGHRS, CDR2 YFSETQ. Trimming took off 4 bases at V and 6 bases at J, with 14 bases between the two ends. This CDR3 is 13 amino acids long. The CDR3 coding sequence is TGCGCCAGCAGCCGGGACAAAGTCTGCGAGCAGTACTTC. Translation: CASSRDKVCEQYF.

The rearrangement links TRBV28 to TRBJ2-7; 7 bases agree with TRBD1. The trim removed 3 bases at V and 5 bases at J, leaving 10 bases unmatched. This CDR3 region has 15 residues. CDR1 MDHEN and CDR2 SYDVKM come from the germline V gene. The CDR3 loop reads CASSLSDRLVDEQYF. The CDR3 nucleotides are TGTGCCAGCAGTTTGTCGGACAGGCTGGTGGACGAGCAGTACTTC.

The chain links TRBV6-2 or TRBV6-3 to TRBJ2-7; D uncertain. The CDR3 consists of 15 residues. Trimming took off 0 bases at V and 0 bases at J, with 9 bases between the two ends. Germline values: CDR1 MNHEY, CDR2 SVGEGT. The CDR3 DNA reads as TGTGCCAGCAGTTACTCTAGCTGGAGCTCCTACGAGCAGTACTTC. Protein: CASSYSSWSSYEQYF.

This clone was found once. The rearrangement links TRBV19 to TRBJ2-3; the D is unclear. V was shortened by 2 bases and J by 0 bases, with 6 bases between the two germline ends. CDR1 is LNHDA and CDR2 is SQIVND in the germline V gene (reference sequence). The CDR3 runs to 14 residues. The CDR3 DNA reads TGTGCCAGTAGTATACGCACTAGCACAGATACGCAGTATTTT. This encodes CASSIRTSTDTQYF. Complete variable domain (other parts from reference TRBV19 and TRBJ2-3): DGGITQSPKYLFRKEGQNVTLSCEQNLNHDAMYWYRQDPGQGLRLIYYSQIVNDFQKGDIAEGYSVSREKKESFPLTVTSAQKNPTAFYLCASSIRTSTDTQYFGPGTRLTVL.

The chain is built from TRBV24-1 and TRBJ2-6; tentatively, D is TRBD2 (7 bases). This CDR3 contains 12 residues. Germline CDR1 is KGHDR and CDR2 is SFDVKD. The V and J ends lost 4 bases and 18 bases respectively, with 15 bases between them. The CDR3 coding sequence is TGTGCCACCAGTGAAGGAGGGGGGGCTCGGACTTTC. This sequence encodes CATSEGGGARTF.

This sequence joins TRBV7-2 and TRBJ1-2; the match to TRBD1 covers 9 bases. Losses at the gene ends were 5 bases for V and 8 bases for J; bases not matched to a gene: 12. Germline V lookup: CDR1 SGHTA, CDR2 FQGNSA. The CDR3 length is 15 residues. CDR3 region: CASSVGRGQGRGYTF. CDR3 DNA: TGTGCCAGCAGCGTAGGGCGGGGACAGGGACGGGGCTACACCTTC.

CDR3 DNA: TGCGCCAGCAGCTTGGACTCCCGGGGCACAGATACGCAGTATTTT. Translating gives CASSLDSRGTDTQYF. The V call is TRBV5-1, the J call TRBJ2-3, with D unclear. This CDR3 has 15 amino acids. The V end was cut by 0 bases, the J end by 1 base, with 9 bases between. Per the germline V gene, CDR1 is SGHRS and CDR2 is YFSETQ.

The chain combines TRBV6-2 or TRBV6-3 with TRBJ2-5; 8 nucleotides match TRBD1. This CDR3 region has 14 residues. Germline CDR1 and CDR2: MNHEY and SVGEGT. After removal of 2 bases from V and 1 base from J, the junction contained 0 bases not matched to a gene. CDR3 residues: CASSYQGAQETQYF. Written as DNA, the CDR3 is TGTGCCAGCAGTTACCAGGGGGCCCAAGAGACCCAGTACTTC.

The chain joins TRBV7-2 to TRBJ1-5, with D possibly TRBD1 on 5 matching bases. The CDR3 is made up of 14 amino acids. Germline lookup yields CDR1 SGHTA and CDR2 FQGNSA. Trimming took off 6 bases at V and 4 bases at J, with 13 bases between the two ends. This chain's CDR3 is CASSPTADNQPQHF. In DNA form, the CDR3 reads TGTGCCAGCAGTCCGACAGCCGATAATCAGCCCCAGCATTTT.

The CDR3 DNA follows: TGTGCCAGCAGTTTATTCGGGACAATAGCCAAAAACATTCAGTACTTC. Protein product: CASSLFGTIAKNIQYF. This chain joins TRBV28 and TRBJ2-4; D is possibly TRBD1 (6 bases). The V gene's germline CDR1 is MDHEN and CDR2 SYDVKM. The CDR3 loop spans 16 amino acids. V lost 1 base, J lost 0 bases, and 10 bases lay in between.